The clone carrying this TCR beta chain was seen more than once but under ten times. Its antigen is not known. This sample was included in a study of T cells after yellow fever vaccination. Study-level information: Fractions containing few cells were prepared with SMART-Seq v4 Ultra Low Input. Study results and caveats: Subsequent booster samples again held most clones from primary vaccination (96% CD4, about 85% CD8). The presence of abundant clonotypes contaminating from the bulk population was possible in FACS-sorted repertoires.

Generation of TCR cDNA used 5'RACE template switching (which added a universal primer site and UMIs). TCRdb independently ran MiXCR on the 5' RACE reads; one entry per CDR3 protein. The sample lists about 360,000 distinct CDR3 sequences; under 7.5% were seen once. V lost 4 bases and J 2 bases, leaving 17 bases between the germline ends. CDR1 is SQVTM and CDR2 is ANQGSEA in the germline V gene. The CDR3 sequence is 15 residues long. The chain combines TRBV29-1 with TRBJ1-1; the D gene is possibly TRBD1 (5 bases). The TCR comes from a man in his thirties or forties who received the YFV17D yellow fever vaccine. This specimen was PBMCs, taken 5 days after the yellow fever booster vaccination. This chain's CDR3 is CSVGGGWDHNTEAFF. The CDR3 coding sequence is TGCAGCGTTGGAGGAGGCTGGGACCACAACACTGAAGCTTTCTTT.